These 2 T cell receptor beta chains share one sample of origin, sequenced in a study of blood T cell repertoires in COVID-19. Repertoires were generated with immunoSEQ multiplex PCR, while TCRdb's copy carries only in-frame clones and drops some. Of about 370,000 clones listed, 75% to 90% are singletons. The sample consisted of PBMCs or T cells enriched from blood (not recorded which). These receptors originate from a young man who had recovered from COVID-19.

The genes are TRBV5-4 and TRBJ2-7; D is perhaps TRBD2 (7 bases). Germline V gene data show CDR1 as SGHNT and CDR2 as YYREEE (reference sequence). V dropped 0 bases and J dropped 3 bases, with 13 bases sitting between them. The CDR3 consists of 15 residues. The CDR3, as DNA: TGTGCCAGCAGCTTGGATCGCGGGGGCGTCTACGAGCAGTACTTC. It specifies CASSLDRGGVYEQYF.

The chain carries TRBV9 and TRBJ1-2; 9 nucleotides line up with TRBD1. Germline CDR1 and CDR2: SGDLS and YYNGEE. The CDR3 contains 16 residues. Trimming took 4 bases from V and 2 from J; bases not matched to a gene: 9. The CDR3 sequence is CASSLSGQGSNYGYTF. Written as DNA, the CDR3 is TGTGCCAGCAGCCTATCAGGACAGGGGTCGAACTATGGCTACACCTTC.